These T cell receptor beta chains were read from a single sample in a study of cytomegalovirus exposure and HLA in healthy donors. This table comes from immunoSEQ multiplex PCR, and its TCRdb copy is limited to in-frame clones, with some not included. The table shows 150,000 to 200,000 clones, with 70% to 80% occurring only once. Sample: PBMCs. These receptors were obtained from a woman aged 50 to 65 in good health and CMV-seronegative. The CDR3 runs from the conserved cysteine through the conserved F or W. The D gene is left open where the match is weak. Clone size is stated in some rows and not others, as once, few, many or a class when expanded.

>TRBJ2-7|TRBD1|-|TRBV5-4
TGTGCCAGCAGGGGACAGGGTGCTTACGAGCAGTACTTC
CASRGQGAYEQYF
>TRBJ2-1|-|-|TRBV28
TGTGCCAGCAGACTCGTCGGCGGGGTTAAGGATGAGCAGTTCTTC
CASRLVGGVKDEQFF
>TRBJ2-3|-|once|TRBV7-2
TGTGCCAGCAGCTTAGCTAGAAATACAGATACGCAGTATTTT
CASSLARNTDTQYF
>TRBJ2-6|-|-|TRBV6-5
TGTGCCAGCAGTTCGACAGCCGGAGGGGCCAACGTCCTGACTTTC
CASSSTAGGANVLTF
>TRBJ1-5|TRBD1|-|TRBV4-2
TGTGCCAGCAGCCAAGATCGGGACAGGGGACTTCAGCCCCAGCATTTT
CASSQDRDRGLQPQHF
>TRBJ2-5|TRBD2|-|TRBV11-3
TGTGCCAGTTCCCGGGGCGGGAGTTGGGAGACCCAGTACTTC
CASSRGGSWETQYF
>TRBJ1-2|TRBD1|-|TRBV9
TGTGCCAGCAGCGTCGGACAGGGGAACTATGGCTACACCTTC
CASSVGQGNYGYTF
>TRBJ2-7|-|-|TRBV9
TGTGCCAGCAGCAGCCGGGACTGGATGTACGAGCAGTACTTC
CASSSRDWMYEQYF
>TRBJ2-5|-|once|TRBV5-1
TGCGCCAGCAGCTTGGGGCCCCAAGAGACCCAGTACTTC
CASSLGPQETQYF
>TRBJ1-3|-|once|TRBV9
TGTGCCAGCAGCGAACCCGCAGGGGAAAACACCATATATTTT
CASSEPAGENTIYF
>TRBJ2-7|-|-|TRBV30
TGTGCCTGGAAATGGGAGTTAGCCTACGAGCAGTACTTC
CAWKWELAYEQYF
>TRBJ2-7|-|-|TRBV5-1
TGCGCCAGCATCAGTACAGGCTCTGAGCAGTACTTC
CASISTGSEQYF
>TRBJ1-2|TRBD1|-|TRBV7-2
TGTGCCAGCAGCTTAGAGACAGGGTTGGAAAAGGATGGCTACACCTTC
CASSLETGLEKDGYTF
>TRBJ2-5|-|-|TRBV5-1
TGCGCCAGCAGCTTGATGGGCGGGGAGACCCAGTACTTC
CASSLMGGETQYF
>TRBJ2-5|TRBD1|once|TRBV11-2
TGTGCCAGCAGCCCCCGACAGGGAATCCAAGAGACCCAGTACTTC
CASSPRQGIQETQYF